Shown below are 27 T cell receptor beta chains from a single sample sequenced in a study of blood T cell repertoires in COVID-19. The assay was immunoSEQ multiplex PCR, and TCRdb's table has in-frame clones only and misses some. The profile covers roughly 200,000 clones, with 80% to 90% appearing a single time and more than 2.5% taken by the ten largest. Sequenced sample: peripheral blood. The source of these receptors is a man aged 55 to 70 with acute or convalescent COVID-19.

The chain employs TRBV9 and TRBJ2-3, with 8 bases aligning to TRBD2. This CDR3 contains 16 residues. The germline CDR1 and CDR2 sequences are SGDLS and YYNGEE. Germline trimming cut 4 bases from V and 4 bases from J; bases unmatched to any gene: 11. The CDR3 DNA reads TGTGCCAGCAGCCCGACCCGGACTAGCAACGCAGATACGCAGTATTTT. This sequence encodes CASSPTRTSNADTQYF.

The J gene is TRBJ2-7, the V gene TRBV27, with TRBD2 matching 11 bases. Germline loops: CDR1 MNHEY, CDR2 SMNVEV (reference sequence). The trim removed 5 bases at V and 13 bases at J, leaving 10 bases unmatched. The CDR3 is made up of 13 amino acids. CDR3 region: CASSPSPRLAGYF. Written as DNA, the CDR3 is TGTGCCAGCAGTCCCTCTCCTCGACTAGCGGGATACTTC.

The chain is built from TRBV9 and TRBJ1-2; D gene unclear. Trimming left V 4 bases short and J 6 bases short, with 16 bases between. This CDR3 comprises 14 residues. Per germline, CDR1 SGDLS and CDR2 YYNGEE. CDR3 coding DNA: TGTGCCAGCAGCTCCGCCTCGTCTCGAGATGGCTACACCTTC. Translated: CASSSASSRDGYTF.

The chain couples TRBV5-5 to TRBJ1-3; D not resolved. This CDR3 region has 13 residues. V was pared by 3 bases and J by 9 bases, with 13 bases between. Looked up from germline, CDR1 is SGHKS and CDR2 is YYEKEE (reference sequence). The CDR3 sequence is CASSSGGLGTIYF. The CDR3 DNA sequence: TGTGCCAGCAGCTCGGGTGGTTTGGGCACCATATATTTT.

This clone turned up a few times. V gene TRBV9 combines with J gene TRBJ2-1; D is ambiguous. Germline V lookup: CDR1 SGDLS, CDR2 YYNGEE. The CDR3 has 14 amino acids. The V and J ends lost 3 bases and 0 bases respectively, with 7 bases between them. CDR3 bases: TGTGCCAGCAGCGAAGCGAGCTCCTACAATGAGCAGTTCTTC. This translates into CASSEASSYNEQFF.

This chain connects TRBV5-4 to TRBJ1-3; maybe TRBD1 (6 bases). V dropped 4 bases and J dropped 1 base, with 12 bases sitting between them. This CDR3 contains 15 residues. CDR1 SGHNT and CDR2 YYREEE come from the germline V gene (reference sequence). CDR3 in DNA: TGTGCCAGCAGCCTAGATCAGGGGTCTGGAAACACCATATATTTT. Protein: CASSLDQGSGNTIYF.

The chain recombines TRBV11-2 with TRBJ2-1; D is possibly TRBD2 (6 bases). V was pared by 0 bases and J by 7 bases, with 19 bases between. CDR1 and CDR2 from the germline V gene are SGHAT and FQNNGV. The CDR3 runs to 17 residues. The CDR3 loop is CASSLDSPGGGLNEQFF. As DNA, the CDR3 is TGTGCCAGCAGCTTAGATAGCCCGGGTGGGGGGTTGAATGAGCAGTTCTTC.

V usage is TRBV19 and J usage is TRBJ2-1, with a tentative D call TRBD2 (6 bases). Between the trimmed V and J ends, which lost 4 bases and 0 bases, there was a span of 19 bases. Germline-derived CDR1 and CDR2 are LNHDA and SQIVND (reference sequence). This CDR3 has 18 amino acids. This chain's CDR3 is CASSTVFGTPSSYNEQFF. For the CDR3, the DNA is TGTGCCAGTAGTACGGTCTTCGGGACTCCTAGCTCCTACAATGAGCAGTTCTTC.

The chain has TRBV7-9 and TRBJ1-4; no clear D. Trimming stripped 1 base from V and 5 bases from J, with 11 bases between. CDR1 SEHNR and CDR2 FQNEAQ come from the germline V gene (reference sequence). The CDR3 length is 15 residues. CDR3 bases: TGTGCCAGCAGCTTAGTCTTTGGAGGGAATGAAAAACTGTTTTTT. Translating it yields CASSLVFGGNEKLFF.

The chain carries TRBV7-9 and TRBJ2-1, with 8 nucleotides matching TRBD2. The CDR3 runs to 15 residues. Germline V gene data show CDR1 as SEHNR and CDR2 as FQNEAQ (reference sequence). V lost 8 bases, J lost 3 bases, and 9 bases stayed unmatched. CDR3 in amino acids: CASDSGRSVYNEQFF. Written as DNA, the CDR3 is TGTGCCAGCGACAGCGGGAGATCCGTCTACAATGAGCAGTTCTTC.

This clone appeared once. Other DNA variants within this sample encode the same CDR3. V gene TRBV5-1 combines with J gene TRBJ1-2; 9 bases are shared with TRBD1. There are 16 residues in the CDR3. V lost 1 base, J lost 6 bases, and 10 bases stayed unmatched. Germline assignment: CDR1 SGHRS and CDR2 YFSETQ. Here the CDR3 DNA reads TGCGCCAGCAGCTTGAGCGGACAGGGGAATGCGGATGGCTACACCTTC. Translating gives CASSLSGQGNADGYTF.

There are a few counts of this clone. The chain links TRBV3-1 (or the pseudogene TRBV3-2) to TRBJ2-2; D is unclear. Germline V gives CDR1 LGHDT, CDR2 YNNKEL (reference sequence). V shed 4 bases and J shed 5 bases, with 8 bases lying between them. This CDR3 is 13 amino acids long. CDR3 in amino acids: CASSLGRTGELFF. The DNA for the CDR3 is TGTGCCAGCAGCCTCGGTCGGACCGGGGAGCTGTTTTTT.

The chain employs TRBV28 and TRBJ2-5; 7 bases align to TRBD2. Germline assignment: CDR1 MDHEN and CDR2 SYDVKM. The CDR3 runs 16 residues. V trimming: 6 bases; J trimming: 2 bases; junction bases outside the gene matches: 12. The CDR3: CASSLMWGGAQETQYF. As DNA, the CDR3 is TGTGCCAGCAGCCTTATGTGGGGGGGAGCTCAAGAGACCCAGTACTTC.

This sequence joins TRBV14 and TRBJ1-2; D uncertain. The germline V and J ends were trimmed by 0 bases and 8 bases, with 7 bases remaining between them. The CDR3 consists of 12 residues. CDR1 is SGHDN and CDR2 is FVKESK in the germline V gene. CDR3 amino acids: CASSQERGGYTF. CDR3 nucleotides: TGTGCCAGCAGCCAAGAGAGAGGGGGCTACACCTTC.

The V gene is TRBV28, the J gene TRBJ1-1, with a possible D match to TRBD1 (6 bases). V lost 6 bases and J 5 bases, leaving 16 bases between the germline ends. CDR1 is MDHEN and CDR2 is SYDVKM in the germline V gene. The CDR3 is 14 residues long. The chain's CDR3 is CASRRDGGRTEAFF. The CDR3 DNA follows: TGTGCCAGCAGGCGCGACGGGGGGCGGACTGAAGCTTTCTTT.

This chain joins TRBV27 and TRBJ1-5; TRBD1 matches at 9 bases. Trimming took 3 bases from V and 0 from J; bases not matched to a gene: 12. CDR1 and CDR2 (germline): MNHEY, SMNVEV (reference sequence). The length of the CDR3 is 19 residues. CDR3 DNA sequence: TGTGCCAGCAGTTTGAAGGGACAGGGAAGGGGGTATAGCAATCAGCCCCAGCATTTT. This codes for CASSLKGQGRGYSNQPQHF.

The chain employs TRBV7-2 and TRBJ1-2; D is perhaps TRBD1 (6 bases). The germline V gene encodes CDR1 SGHTA and CDR2 FQGNSA. V lost 1 base and J 8 bases, leaving 11 bases between the germline ends. The CDR3 is 13 amino acids. DNA for the CDR3: TGTGCCAGCAGCTTAGAACAGGGTGGCGGCTACACCTTC. It encodes CASSLEQGGGYTF.

J is TRBJ2-1 and V is TRBV6-1; 9 bases are shared with TRBD1. V lost 3 bases and J lost 4; bases outside the gene matches: 4. There are 15 residues in the CDR3. Germline assignment: CDR1 MNHNS and CDR2 SASEGT. CDR3 amino acids: CASSDIGQGYNEQFF. In DNA form, the CDR3 reads TGTGCCAGCAGTGACATAGGACAGGGGTACAATGAGCAGTTCTTC.

This clone was seen a single time. In DNA form, the CDR3 reads TGTGCCAGCAAGGACAGGGGCACTGAAGCTTTCTTT. Amino acid sequence: CASKDRGTEAFF. The V gene is TRBV19, the J gene TRBJ1-1, with 9 bases fitting TRBD1. The CDR3 loop spans 12 amino acids. Germline V CDR1 and CDR2: LNHDA, SQIVND (reference sequence). Losses at the gene ends were 9 bases for V and 4 bases for J; bases not matched to a gene: 3.

The V gene is TRBV5-1, the J gene TRBJ2-7, with D possibly TRBD1 on 6 matching bases. The CDR3 runs to 14 residues. Looked up from germline, CDR1 is SGHRS and CDR2 is YFSETQ. V was clipped by 0 bases and J by 2 bases, with 9 bases between them. In nucleotides, the CDR3 is TGCGCCAGCAGCTTGGGGGGGCCCCCCTACGAGCAGTACTTC. It codes for CASSLGGPPYEQYF.

The genes are TRBV6-5 and TRBJ2-7; D perhaps matches TRBD2 (6 bases). This CDR3 comprises 13 residues. The V and J ends lost 10 bases and 0 bases respectively, with 13 bases between them. Germline CDR1 reads MNHEY; CDR2 reads SVGAGI. The chain's CDR3 is CATMDGSSYEQYF. The CDR3 bases are TGTGCCACCATGGACGGGAGCTCCTACGAGCAGTACTTC.

The J gene is TRBJ1-5, the V gene TRBV2; a weak D match, TRBD1 (5 bases). CDR1 is SNHLY and CDR2 is FYNNEI in the germline V gene. V lost 6 bases and J lost 2, with 14 bases in between. CDR3 length: 15 amino acids. CDR3 coding DNA: TGTGCCAGCAGAGCAGGGTCGAATCGCAATCAGCCCCAGCATTTT. It encodes CASRAGSNRNQPQHF. The whole variable domain, remainder taken from reference TRBV2 and TRBJ1-5, is EPEVTQTPSHQVTQMGQEVILRCVPISNHLYFYWYRQILGQKVEFLVSFYNNEISEKSEIFDDQFSVERPDGSNFTLKIRSTKLEDSAMYFCASRAGSNRNQPQHFGDGTRLSIL.

The rearrangement joins TRBV12-5 to TRBJ2-2; 9 bases agree with TRBD2. The CDR3 is 16 residues long. J lost 3 bases, V lost 4 bases, and 6 bases had no gene match. CDR1 LGHNT and CDR2 FRNRAP come from the germline V gene. CDR3 coding DNA: TGTGCTAGTGGTTCTGTAGCGGGAGACTACACCGGGGAGCTGTTTTTT. It yields the protein CASGSVAGDYTGELFF.

V gene TRBV21-1 combines with J gene TRBJ1-1; the D call of TRBD1 is as the table states it, not checked on the DNA. TRBV21-1 is a pseudogene segment. CDR3 length: 17 residues. CDR3 loop: CASSKRFTGTGGYEAFF. The CDR3 bases are TGTGCCAGCAGCAAACGTTTTACCGGGACAGGGGGTTATGAAGCTTTCTTT.

The chain joins TRBV4-1 to TRBJ2-7, with TRBD1 matching 10 bases. Germline V gene data show CDR1 as MGHRA and CDR2 as YSYEKL. V trimming: 4 bases; J trimming: 4 bases; junction bases outside the gene matches: 7. The CDR3 has 15 residues. The CDR3 DNA is TGCGCCAGCAGCCGGGAGAAGGACAGGGGGTACGAGCAGTACTTC. Translated, it gives CASSREKDRGYEQYF.

This clone was picked up one time. Mismatch with germline at one junction end may stem from a read error. The V and J genes are TRBV7-2 and TRBJ1-4; D remains unclear. Germline V gene lookup returns CDR1 SGHTA and CDR2 FQGNSA. This CDR3 is 14 amino acids long. The CDR3 region has the DNA TGTGCCAGCAGCTTAGGTTGGGGAGATCGGGAGAAGATTTTT. It yields the protein CASSLGWGDREKIF.

J is TRBJ1-2 and V is TRBV10-3; perhaps TRBD1 as D (6 bases). V was cut by 7 bases and J by 2 bases, with 11 bases left in between. The CDR3 runs 13 residues. Germline lookup yields CDR1 ENHRY and CDR2 SYGVKD. DNA for the CDR3: TGTGCCATCACAGGACAGCCCAACTATGGCTACACCTTC. Amino acids: CAITGQPNYGYTF.